This T cell receptor beta chain was identified in a study of siplizumab effects on memory and regulatory T cells. The assay was immunoSEQ multiplex PCR, and TCRdb's table has in-frame clones only and misses some. The table includes about 50,000 clones, about 90% detected once. Study observations and caveats: In the presence of siplizumab, alloreactive sequences traceable to unstimulated CD4+ memory cells were significantly reduced. Proliferating siplizumab-culture Treg suppressive function went unconfirmed. With siplizumab, Treg-derived clones averaged around 70% of mappable alloreactive CD4+ clones, versus less than 35% in controls.

Sequences were generated from unstimulated naive, memory, effector memory and TEMRA subsets in three donor pairs. To note about this clone: Its antigen is not known.

Material for sequencing was naive CD8+ T cells sorted from blood. This receptor was taken from a human donor in good health.

The CDR3 loop reads CASSSARQLQETQYF. Here the CDR3 DNA reads TGTGCCAGCAGCTCAGCCCGACAGCTCCAAGAGACCCAGTACTTC. V usage is TRBV7-9 and J usage is TRBJ2-5; D may be TRBD1 (5 bases). V lost 4 bases and J 1 base, leaving 13 bases between the germline ends. The CDR3 length is 15 residues. CDR1 is SEHNR and CDR2 is FQNEAQ in the germline V gene (reference sequence). The full variable domain, in which reference TRBV7-9 and TRBJ2-5 provide the parts outside the CDR3, is DTGVSQNPRHKITKRGQNVTFRCDPISEHNRLYWYRQTLGQGPEFLTYFQNEAQLEKSRLLSDRFSAERPKGSFSTLEIQRTEQGDSAMYLCASSSARQLQETQYFGPGTRLLVL.